Listed below are T cell receptor beta chains from one sample, sequenced in a study of CD8 T cells in Susac syndrome. TCRdb re-derived calls from the immunoSEQ multiplex PCR reads in MiXCR, one entry per CDR3 protein. The table lists 110,000 to 150,000 distinct CDR3 sequences, almost 96% of them singletons, with over 0.075% in the top ten. The sequenced material came from CD4+ T cells from PBMCs. The receptors derive from a human donor with Susac syndrome. Both conserved end residues are part of each CDR3. A D gene is named only where the DNA matches it firmly. Clone size is given for some rows only: seen once, a few or many times, or a class if the clone is expanded.

clone_size j_call v_call d_call cdr3_nt cdr3_aa
- TRBJ2-7 TRBV2 - TGTGCCAGCAGTGAAGTTTACGAGCAGTACTTC CASSEVYEQYF
- TRBJ2-1 TRBV4-1 - TGCGCCAGCAGCCAATCTTTACCAAGGACAGACAATGAGCAGTTCTTC CASSQSLPRTDNEQFF
- TRBJ1-5 TRBV28 - TGTGCCAGCAGCCTAGCCACAGATCATCAGCCCCAGCATTTT CASSLATDHQPQHF
- TRBJ2-7 TRBV12-3/TRBV12-4 - TGTGCCAGCAGTGGGGCCCTGAACGAGCAGTACTTC CASSGALNEQYF
- TRBJ2-5 TRBV20-1 - TGCAGTGCTAGAGAAAGGGCCGTCCAAGAGACCCAGTACTTC CSARERAVQETQYF
- TRBJ2-3 TRBV9 - TGTGCCAGCAGCCCCCGCCCCCCCGGAGATACGCAGTATTTT CASSPRPPGDTQYF
- TRBJ2-7 TRBV20-1 TRBD2 TGCAGTGCTAGAGATATAGCGGGAGGGCCGGGGCAGTACTTC CSARDIAGGPGQYF
- TRBJ2-1 TRBV29-1 - TGCAGCGTTGAGGACGGCTACAATGAGCAGTTCTTC CSVEDGYNEQFF
- TRBJ1-6 TRBV12-3/TRBV12-4 - TGTGCCAGCAGTTTACTAGCATATTCACCCCTCCACTTT CASSLLAYSPLHF
- TRBJ2-3 TRBV5-1 TRBD2 TGCGCCAGCAGCGGAAGCGGGGGGGCCGCAGATACGCAGTATTTT CASSGSGGAADTQYF
- TRBJ2-3 TRBV20-1 - TGCAGTGCGCGGGACCTCAGCACAGATACGCAGTATTTT CSARDLSTDTQYF
once TRBJ2-3 TRBV28 - TGTGCCAGCAGTCCCCATGGTACGCAGTATTTT CASSPHGTQYF
- TRBJ1-1 TRBV18 - TGTGCCAGCTGCCCGGGCCAGATGAACACTGAAGCTTTCTTT CASCPGQMNTEAFF
- TRBJ2-3 TRBV4-1 - TGCGCCAGCAGCCAGGGATCCGGCGCAGATACGCAGTATTTT CASSQGSGADTQYF
- TRBJ2-7 TRBV18 - TGTGCCAGCTCCCCCAGGGGCGCGGCGTCGGGGTACGAGCAGTACTTC CASSPRGAASGYEQYF
- TRBJ1-6 TRBV12-3/TRBV12-4 - TGTGCCAGCAGCTACCGGGAGTCAGGTTCACCCCTCCACTTT CASSYRESGSPLHF
- TRBJ1-1 TRBV12-3/TRBV12-4 TRBD1 TGTGCCAGCAGTTTTCAGGGACAGGGAACTGAAGCTTTCTTT CASSFQGQGTEAFF
- TRBJ2-2 TRBV5-1 - TGCGCCTCCCAAGGGACACGGGACACCGGGGAGCTGTTTTTT CASQGTRDTGELFF
- TRBJ1-6 TRBV3-1 - TGTGCCAGCAGCCAAGGCCAGAATAATTCACCCCTCCACTTT CASSQGQNNSPLHF
- TRBJ1-3 TRBV7-2 - TGTGCCAGCAGCTTAGTCCCGGAGCTCTCTGGAAACACCATATATTTT CASSLVPELSGNTIYF
once TRBJ2-1 TRBV20-1 TRBD2 TGCAGTGCTGGACGAAGCTCTAGCGGGAGACGGCATGAGCAGTTCTTC CSAGRSSSGRRHEQFF
- TRBJ2-2 TRBV29-1 TRBD1 TGCAGCGTTGAAAGCAGGGGGCGCACCGGGGAGCTGTTTTTT CSVESRGRTGELFF
- TRBJ2-3 TRBV29-1 - TGCAGCGTCACCCTCCAAGCAGATACGCAGTATTTT CSVTLQADTQYF
- TRBJ1-5 TRBV19 - TGTGCCAGTAGTATAGCGGTTAGCAATCAGCCCCAGCATTTT CASSIAVSNQPQHF
- TRBJ2-5 TRBV20-1 TRBD2 TGCAGTGCTAGGGTAATGGAGCGGGACCGTTACTTC CSARVMERDRYF
- TRBJ2-1 TRBV21-1 - TGTGCCAGCAGCTTAGGGGAACGACAGCTCTACAATGAGCAGTTCTTC CASSLGERQLYNEQFF
- TRBJ2-3 TRBV27 TRBD2 TGTGCCAGCAGTTTAGTTGGTAGCGGGAGTGGTGGGCAGTATTTT CASSLVGSGSGGQYF
- TRBJ1-2 TRBV7-2 - TGTGCCAGCAGAAAAACCGGGACCCACTTCAACTATGGCTACACCTTC CASRKTGTHFNYGYTF
- TRBJ1-2 TRBV20-1 TRBD1 TGCAGTGCTAGAGCAGCAGGGGGTCGATCCTATGGCTACACCTTC CSARAAGGRSYGYTF
- TRBJ2-5 TRBV6-5 - TGTGCCAGCAGTTCCTCGACCACTCAAGAGACCCAGTACTTC CASSSSTTQETQYF
- TRBJ2-3 TRBV5-1 - TGCGCCAGCAGCTTGGCGCAAGATACGCAGTATTTT CASSLAQDTQYF
- TRBJ2-5 TRBV20-1 - TGCAGTGCTAGGGGACCGGGGCGTAAATGGGAGACCCAGTACTTC CSARGPGRKWETQYF
- TRBJ1-2 TRBV15 - TGTGCCACCAGACAAACCAAGACGGCCGCTTATGGCTACACCTTC CATRQTKTAAYGYTF
- TRBJ1-4 TRBV6-1 TRBD1 TGTGCCAGCATCCAGGGGGCACAGGGGATGAATGAAAAACTGTTTTTT CASIQGAQGMNEKLFF
- TRBJ2-4 TRBV7-3 - TGTGCCAGCAGCTTAGGGAGGGGGGGAGACATTCAGTACTTC CASSLGRGGDIQYF
- TRBJ2-1 TRBV28 TRBD2 TGTGCCAGCCTCGGGAGGGCCGCCTACAATGAGCAGTTCTTC CASLGRAAYNEQFF
- TRBJ1-1 TRBV10-3 - TGTGCCATCAGTGAGTCTGGGGCAGGGGCCGGGGAAGCTTTCTTT CAISESGAGAGEAFF
- TRBJ2-4 TRBV5-1 TRBD1 TGCGCCAGCAGCTTGACAGGGGGCGCGGCCAAAAACATTCAGTACTTC CASSLTGGAAKNIQYF
- TRBJ1-5 TRBV4-1 - TGCGCCAGCAGCCAAGATAGCCAGGGTAGCAATCAGCCCCAGCATTTT CASSQDSQGSNQPQHF
- TRBJ2-1 TRBV20-1 - TGCAGTGCTAGAGATCGGACGAGTGAGCAGTTCTTC CSARDRTSEQFF
once TRBJ2-7 TRBV11-2 - TGTGCCAGCAGCTTATTTCTAGCCACTGAGCAGTACTTC CASSLFLATEQYF
once TRBJ1-5 TRBV23-1 TRBD1 TGCGCCAGCAGTCAATCCTCCGGGACAGTAAATCAGCCCCAGCATTTT CASSQSSGTVNQPQHF
- TRBJ2-3 TRBV20-1 - TGCAGTGCTAGACTTCAGGGGGGCCGTTGGACAGATACGCAGTATTTT CSARLQGGRWTDTQYF
- TRBJ2-3 TRBV4-1 TRBD2 TGCGCCAGCAGCCAAGAAGCTAGCGGGGGGGCTGGAACGCAGTATTTT CASSQEASGGAGTQYF
once TRBJ1-6 TRBV11-2 - TGTGCCAGCAGCGGTAGGCTAAACTATTCACCCCTCCACTTT CASSGRLNYSPLHF
once TRBJ2-7 TRBV6-6 - TGTGCCAGCAGCTACGCAGCGGGACAACCCTACGAGCAGTACTTC CASSYAAGQPYEQYF
- TRBJ2-1 TRBV18 TRBD2 TGTGCCAGCTCATACCTGGAAACTAGCGGGAAAGACAATGAGCAGTTCTTC CASSYLETSGKDNEQFF
once TRBJ1-2 TRBV6-6 - TGTGCCACCCAAAAAAGGGCAGGGGACTATGGCTACACCTTC CATQKRAGDYGYTF